The source of this T cell receptor beta chain is a study of blood T cell repertoires in COVID-19. Study-wide context: T cells, B-cell-depleted T cells, or PBMCs supplied cDNA or gDNA.

The trim removed 5 bases at V and 4 bases at J, leaving 6 bases unmatched. The CDR3 has 15 residues. From germline, CDR1 is MDHEN and CDR2 SYDVKM. Original analysis: Amplified reference gene primers provided the basis for estimating nucleated cell counts. Some clones are missing from TCRdb's copy, which holds only in-frame ones; the method was immunoSEQ multiplex PCR. The V and J calls and clone size come from that table; D and trimming were worked out from the DNA. The table shows 250,000 to 350,000 clones, with around 87% occurring only once. The sequenced material came from peripheral blood. The chain couples TRBV28 to TRBJ2-4, with 9 nucleotides matching TRBD1. The TCR was taken from a woman aged 45-59 years who had recovered from COVID-19. CDR3 sequence: CASSTGTGIKNIQYF. In nucleotides, the CDR3 is TGTGCCAGCAGTACCGGGACAGGGATAAAAAACATTCAGTACTTC.